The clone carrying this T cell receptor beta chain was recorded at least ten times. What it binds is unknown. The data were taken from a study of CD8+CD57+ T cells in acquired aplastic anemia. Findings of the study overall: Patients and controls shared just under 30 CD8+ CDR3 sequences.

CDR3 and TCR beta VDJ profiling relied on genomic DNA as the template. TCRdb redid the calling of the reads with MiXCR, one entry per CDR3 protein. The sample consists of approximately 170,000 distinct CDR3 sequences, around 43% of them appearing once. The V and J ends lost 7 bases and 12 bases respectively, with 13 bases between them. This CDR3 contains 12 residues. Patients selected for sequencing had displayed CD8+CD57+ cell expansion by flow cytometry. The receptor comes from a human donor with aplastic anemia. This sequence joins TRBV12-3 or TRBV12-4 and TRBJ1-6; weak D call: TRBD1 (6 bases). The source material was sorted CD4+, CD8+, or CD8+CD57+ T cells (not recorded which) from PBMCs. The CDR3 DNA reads TGTGCCAGCACCCCTGGGGGCGGACCCCTCCACTTT. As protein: CASTPGGGPLHF.